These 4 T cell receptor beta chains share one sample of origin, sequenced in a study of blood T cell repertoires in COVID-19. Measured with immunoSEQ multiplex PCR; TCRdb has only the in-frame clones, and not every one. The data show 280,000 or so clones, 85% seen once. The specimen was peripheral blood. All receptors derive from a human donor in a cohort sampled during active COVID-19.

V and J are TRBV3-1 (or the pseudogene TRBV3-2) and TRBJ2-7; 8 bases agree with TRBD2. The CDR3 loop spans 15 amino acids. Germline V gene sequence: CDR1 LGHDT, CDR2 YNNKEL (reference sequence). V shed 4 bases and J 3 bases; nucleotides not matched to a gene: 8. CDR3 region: CASSLRPGTSYEQYF. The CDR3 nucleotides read TGTGCCAGCAGCCTCCGACCCGGGACTAGCTACGAGCAGTACTTC.

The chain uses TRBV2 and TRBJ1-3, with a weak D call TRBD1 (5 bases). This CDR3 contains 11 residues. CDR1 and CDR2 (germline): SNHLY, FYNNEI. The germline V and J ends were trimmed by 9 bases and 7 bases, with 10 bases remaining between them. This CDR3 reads CARGKGNTIYF. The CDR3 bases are TGTGCCAGGGGAAAGGGGAACACCATATATTTT. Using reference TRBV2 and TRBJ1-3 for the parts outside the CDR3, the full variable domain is EPEVTQTPSHQVTQMGQEVILRCVPISNHLYFYWYRQILGQKVEFLVSFYNNEISEKSEIFDDQFSVERPDGSNFTLKIRSTKLEDSAMYFCARGKGNTIYFGEGSWLTVV.

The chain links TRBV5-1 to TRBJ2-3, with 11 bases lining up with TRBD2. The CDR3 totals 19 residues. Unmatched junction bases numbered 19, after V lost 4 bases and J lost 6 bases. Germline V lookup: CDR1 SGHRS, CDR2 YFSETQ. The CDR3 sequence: CASSRQGFGLAGGSDTQYF. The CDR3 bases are TGCGCCAGCAGCCGACAGGGGTTTGGGCTAGCGGGAGGTTCGGATACGCAGTATTTT. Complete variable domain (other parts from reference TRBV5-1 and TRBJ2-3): KAGVTQTPRYLIKTRGQQVTLSCSPISGHRSVSWYQQTPGQGLQFLFEYFSETQRNKGNFPGRFSGRQFSNSRSEMNVSTLELGDSALYLCASSRQGFGLAGGSDTQYFGPGTRLTVL.

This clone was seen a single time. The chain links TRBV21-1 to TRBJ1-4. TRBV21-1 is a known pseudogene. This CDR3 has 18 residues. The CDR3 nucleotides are TGTGCCAGGGGGGGTGGTCGGACGCCACGCGCAACTAATGAAAAACTGTTTTTT. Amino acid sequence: CARGGGRTPRATNEKLFF.